The 3 T cell receptor beta chains below come from one sample, sequenced in a study of identical twins. MiXCR, run by TCRdb on the 5' RACE reads, gives a single entry per CDR3 protein. Of about 730,000 distinct CDR3 sequences listed, roughly 20% are singletons. These same records also appear under a second study, on T cells expressing NK-cell markers.

Sequencing was performed on PBMCs. Source of these receptors: a young woman in good health.

The chain combines TRBV6-5 with TRBJ2-1; either TRBD1 or TRBD2 may fit D (6 bases each). The V end was cut by 4 bases, the J end by 3 bases, with 13 bases between. The CDR3 has 15 amino acids. Germline lookup yields CDR1 MNHEY and CDR2 SVGAGI. CDR3 in DNA: TGTGCCAGCAGTTCGGTCAGGGGACTCTACAATGAGCAGTTCTTC. Translated, it gives CASSSVRGLYNEQFF.

This clonotype was found many times. This chain joins TRBV10-2 and TRBJ2-7; D gene uncertain. Looked up from germline, CDR1 is WSHSY and CDR2 is SAAADI. The CDR3 sequence is 15 residues long. The V end lost 0 bases, the J end lost 2 bases, and 11 bases lay between the germline ends. The CDR3 nucleotides are TGCGCCAGCAGTGAGTCTTGGGCAAAAACCTACGAGCAGTACTTC. As protein: CASSESWAKTYEQYF.

This clonotype was seen a few times. This sequence joins TRBV12-3 or TRBV12-4 and TRBJ1-1; 7 bases are shared with TRBD1. This CDR3 contains 14 residues. J lost 4 bases, V lost 5 bases, and 7 bases had no gene match. The CDR3 loop is CASSPHRGTTEAFF. Written as DNA, the CDR3 is TGTGCCAGCAGTCCGCACAGGGGTACCACTGAAGCTTTCTTT.